This T cell receptor (beta chain) was captured by sequencing in a study of response to subunit inactivated influenza vaccine. Study-wide findings and caveats: Authors suggested each seasonal influenza vaccination recruits few new T cells.

As for this clonotype: Its antigen is unidentified.

Using its own MiXCR run on the RT-PCR reads, TCRdb lists one record per CDR3 protein. The table includes under 200,000 distinct CDR3 sequences, about 10% detected once. The sample here was CD8+ T cells sorted from PBMCs, taken around 25 months after vaccination. The TCR sequence derives from a man between 50 and 69 years old who received an inactivated influenza vaccine.

CDR3 DNA: TGCGCCAGCAGCTTGGCCAGCGGCAGGGGATACTCCTACGAGCAGTACTTC. The encoded protein is CASSLASGRGYSYEQYF. V gene TRBV5-1 combines with J gene TRBJ2-7; perhaps TRBD1 as D (6 bases). CDR1 is SGHRS and CDR2 is YFSETQ in the germline V gene. This CDR3 is 17 amino acids long. V was cut by 0 bases and J by 0 bases, with 16 bases left in between.